This entry concerns a single TCR beta chain. What it binds is unknown. At the DNA level, this CDR3 is encoded by other sequences in the same sample as well. The CDR3 is made up of 13 amino acids. V was clipped by 3 bases and J by 2 bases, with 7 bases between them. CDR1 is MDHEN and CDR2 is SYDVKM in the germline V gene. The method was immunoSEQ multiplex PCR; TCRdb's version includes in-frame clones alone and lacks a portion of them. The sample holds some 150,000 clones, roughly 89% seen once. This sample is drawn from a study of T cell responses to AZD1222 COVID-19 vaccine. Findings and caveats of the study: Spike-specific TCR breadth and depth grew following two AZD1222 doses. Clonal diversity was possibly underestimated; the donors were predominantly white British and more often female.

Sequences were derived from peripheral blood, sampled on day 0 of AZD1222 vaccination. This chain links TRBV28 with TRBJ1-2; D gene uncertain. The receptor's source is an adult in good health. The CDR3 loop reads CASSLDRNYGYTF. The CDR3, as DNA: TGTGCCAGCAGTTTGGACCGGAACTATGGCTACACCTTC.